This TCR beta chain was retrieved from a study of T cells expressing NK-cell markers. From germline, CDR1 is SQVTM and CDR2 ANQGSEA. The CDR3 sequence is 11 residues long. TCRdb derives one entry per CDR3 protein from the 5' RACE reads, leaving out DNA. With approximately 150,000 distinct CDR3 sequences in the sample, the ten largest clones hold 9% to 15%. The chain couples TRBV29-1 to TRBJ2-5. Material for sequencing was blood T cells: a sorted CD56 or NKG2C T cell subset, CD4+ or CD8+ T cells, or bulk PBMC T cells (not recorded which). This TCR came from a man aged 18 to 29 in good health. CDR3 loop: CSVLQQGTQYF.